This TCR beta chain stems from a study of blood T cell repertoires in COVID-19 (TCRdb year 2020). Broadly, across the study: Collaborator samples came from the United States, Italy and Spain and covered acute and convalescent phases of COVID-19. The material from the prospective study consisted of cDNA or gDNA derived from T cells, B-cell-depleted T cells, or PBMCs. Subjects who had been exposed to COVID-19, were actively infected with it, or had recovered from it provided the deeply sampled blood TCRbeta repertoires that made up the dataset. A freely available public database, intended as a resource for researchers studying the immune response to SARS-CoV-2, is where the repertoires were released. Samples were obtained from the ongoing ImmuneRACE study (first 160 participants) and from roughly 1,300 subjects provided by 6 global collaborators. Nearly every sample came with metadata listing a de-identified subject ID, COVID-19 status, age in years and sex. Where available, HLA class I and class II types were obtained from metadata supplied by the sample provider rather than from assay-based typing.

TCRbeta CDR3 regions were amplified from genomic DNA by means of the immunoSEQ Assay, a bias-controlled multiplex PCR. The study's processing was this. Nucleated cell counts per sample were estimated from amplification of reference gene primers within the assay. To quantify the absolute abundance of each unique TCRbeta CDR3 rearrangement, sequence reads were collapsed and filtered. For each sample, productive Simpson clonality was calculated as the square root of Simpson's diversity index across productive rearrangements. Imported from immuneACCESS, the table was reduced by TCRdb to in-frame sequences with V and J called. These copies leave out some clones; in studies compared against another copy, an unresolved V gene accounts for under half, and the cause of the remainder is not known. V and J calls and clone size are those listed in that table; D and trimming were worked out from the DNA. This sample is represented by 15,000 to 20,000 clones; just over 90% of them were singletons. Roughly 16% of the sample is taken by the ten largest.

What the authors observed across the whole study: The quantity of clinical and demographic metadata differed by source and by participant and was supplied without curation.

The collaborating institutions used their own protocols to collect whole blood in K2EDTA tubes. For TCRbeta analysis, collaborators shipped samples in one of three forms: frozen whole blood, isolated PBMCs, or DNA extracted from either of those sample types. V is pruned by 1 base and J by 2 bases, leaving 2 bases of the junction without a gene match. Taken from the germline V gene, the CDR1 and CDR2 loops are SGDLS and YYNGEE. Including the terminal cysteine and phenylalanine, the CDR3 comprises 15 residues. The kept DNA is CDR3 alone, 45 bases in frame from the first base. This clone appeared once. Its binding antigen is unknown. Base qualities are not at hand, and no much larger clone is one base apart.

The sequence was obtained from a human donor in a cohort sampled during active COVID-19. The sequence links TRBV9 to TRBJ2-1, and 8 bases in between align with TRBD1. Sequencing was done on a sample of peripheral blood. The CDR3 protein sequence reads: CASSVQDRAYNEQFF. In nucleotides, the sequence is TGTGCCAGCAGCGTACAGGACAGGGCCTACAATGAGCAGTTCTTC.